The clone carrying this TCR beta chain was seen only a few times. Its antigen is still unknown. The data originate from a study of response to subunit inactivated influenza vaccine. Study-wide points: The authors suggested that few new T cells are recruited per seasonal influenza vaccination.

MiXCR was run by TCRdb on the RT-PCR reads, yielding one entry per CDR3 protein. The profile shows 800,000 to 1,000,000 distinct CDR3 sequences, approximately 22% of them singletons. The CDR3 extends over 15 amino acids. Between the trimmed V and J ends, which lost 5 bases and 9 bases, there was a span of 17 bases. The germline CDR1 and CDR2 sequences are SEHNR and FQNEAQ (reference sequence). This receptor was obtained from a man aged 45-60 years who received an inactivated influenza vaccine. The chain has TRBV7-9 and TRBJ1-6, with D unresolved. The sample was PBMCs from blood, taken 5 days after vaccination. This chain's CDR3 is CASSTVRGGGSPLHF. Here the CDR3 DNA reads TGTGCCAGCAGCACCGTAAGAGGAGGCGGTTCACCCCTCCACTTT.